This T cell receptor (beta chain) was retrieved from a study of control samples from healthy donors and cancer patients. Clones were sequenced by immunoSEQ multiplex PCR, and TCRdb holds only the in-frame ones, with some missing. The profile covers about 170,000 clones, with 85% to 90% appearing a single time and 9.5% to 15% taken by the ten largest. The sequence was obtained from a young man in good health. Sequencing used blood.

The CDR3 here is CASSPTGAEAFF. The CDR3 region has the DNA TGTGCCAGCAGTCCCACCGGCGCTGAAGCTTTCTTT. The chain recombines TRBV27 with TRBJ1-1; D remains unclear. The germline V gene encodes CDR1 MNHEY and CDR2 SMNVEV (reference sequence). V lost 5 bases to trimming and J lost 6 bases, with 10 bases between them. This CDR3 is built from 12 residues.